A single sample is the source of the 6 T cell receptor beta chains below, sequenced in a study of post-analysis software for immune sequencing data. Researchers reported that TCR beta cDNA libraries carried unique molecular identifiers. A single record per CDR3 protein comes from TCRdb applying MiXCR to the PCR reads. The table lists about 540,000 distinct CDR3 sequences, about a third of them singletons. Antigens of these TCRs are unknown. Study conclusions and caveats: In patients, about 5 TRBV segments were more frequent than in controls, with TRBV5-6, TRBV5-1 and TRBV20-1 among them.

Sequenced: blood. All receptors derive from a girl aged 2-17 years with multiple sclerosis.

CDR3 nucleotide sequence: TGTGCCAGCAGCATAGGGGGACTAGCGGACAATGAGCAGTTCTTC. Protein sequence: CASSIGGLADNEQFF. The J gene is TRBJ2-1, the V gene TRBV11-1, with 11 bases lining up with TRBD2. Germline V CDR1 and CDR2: SGHAT, FQDESV (reference sequence). The ends lost 5 bases at V and 5 bases at J; junction bases unmatched: 5. The CDR3 spans 15 residues.

V and J are TRBV24-1 and TRBJ1-5, with TRBD1 identical over 10 bases. The CDR3 extends over 13 amino acids. V lost 9 bases and J lost 4; bases outside the gene matches: 2. The V gene's germline CDR1 is KGHDR and CDR2 SFDVKD. In nucleotides, the CDR3 is TGTGCCACCCAGGACAGGGGGAATCAGCCCCAGCATTTT. Translated: CATQDRGNQPQHF.

The rearrangement uses TRBV10-3 and TRBJ1-2; 8 nucleotides align to TRBD1. From germline, CDR1 is ENHRY and CDR2 SYGVKD. The V segment lost 7 bases and the J segment 5 bases; nucleotides outside the gene matches: 12. This CDR3 has 15 residues. The CDR3 DNA sequence: TGTGCCATCAAGCCGGACAGGGAGGGGTTATATGGCTACACCTTC. As protein: CAIKPDREGLYGYTF.

The table lists this clonotype with a few counts. CDR3 coding DNA: TGTGCCAGCAGCCCGCCGACAGGGAAGGGATACGAGCAGTACTTC. Translated: CASSPPTGKGYEQYF. The chain has TRBV12-3 or TRBV12-4 and TRBJ2-7, with TRBD1 identical over 7 bases. With V trimmed by 6 bases and J by 4 bases, 12 bases remained unmatched. The CDR3 is made up of 15 amino acids.

This clonotype was observed a few times. The rearrangement uses TRBV20-1 and TRBJ2-7; 10 bases are shared with TRBD1. V lost 1 base, J lost 1 base, and 10 bases stayed unmatched. Germline CDR1 is DFQATT and CDR2 is SNEGSKA (reference sequence). The CDR3 has 17 residues. Here the CDR3 DNA reads TGCAGTGCTAGAGTTGAAAGACAGGGGGCGCATTCCTACGAGCAGTACTTC. Translated, it gives CSARVERQGAHSYEQYF.

The sample holds a few counts of this clonotype. The genes are TRBV24-1 and TRBJ2-1; 11 bases line up with TRBD2. The CDR3 extends over 17 amino acids. V lost 3 bases to trimming and J lost 6 bases; unmatched junction nucleotides: 9. Germline V lookup: CDR1 KGHDR, CDR2 SFDVKD. As DNA, the CDR3 is TGTGCCACCAGTGATGAACGTACTAGCGGGGGAGGCAATGAGCAGTTCTTC. It codes for CATSDERTSGGGNEQFF.